The 10 T cell receptor beta chains given below trace back to one sample, sequenced in a study of a mutant IDH1 vaccine in newly diagnosed glioma. Produced via immunoSEQ multiplex PCR; TCRdb's table is partial and in-frame only. The sample yields 23,000 or so clones, about 92% seen once. The sample's time point: baseline, week 1 (first vaccination visit). As to treatment: pre-vaccination baseline after standard-of-care therapy. Specimen: PBMCs, collected from a glioma patient treated with radiotherapy, temozolomide or both. These receptors originate from a man in his forties or fifties with glioma.

This clone came up a few times. The V call is TRBV11-3, the J call TRBJ1-1, with D hard to call. Germline V CDR1 and CDR2: SGHNT, YENEEA. Trimming cost V 4 bases and J 12 bases, with 15 bases left between them. This CDR3 has 12 amino acids. The DNA of the CDR3 is TGTGCCAGCAGCTCCCGGACCTCGAGAACTTTCTTT. Translation: CASSSRTSRTFF.

The V call is TRBV27, the J call TRBJ2-7; the match to TRBD1 covers 8 bases. This CDR3 is 16 amino acids long. The V gene end was trimmed by 4 bases and the J gene end by 4 bases; junction bases not matched to a gene: 12. Germline V lookup: CDR1 MNHEY, CDR2 SMNVEV (reference sequence). DNA for the CDR3: TGTGCCAGCAGTTCACCCCCCTGGACAGGGTTGTACGAGCAGTACTTC. Its translation is CASSSPPWTGLYEQYF.

In DNA, the CDR3 is TGTGCCAGTAGTCACAGGGTGACCTACGAGCAGTACTTC. It codes for CASSHRVTYEQYF. J is TRBJ2-7 and V is TRBV19; tentatively, D is TRBD1 (6 bases). CDR3 length: 13 residues. CDR1 LNHDA and CDR2 SQIVND come from the germline V gene (reference sequence). Trimming took 5 bases from V and 2 from J, leaving 10 bases between them.

V gene TRBV7-8 combines with J gene TRBJ1-2; D remains ambiguous. The CDR3 spans 14 residues. The V gene's germline CDR1 is SGHVS and CDR2 FQNEAQ. Trimming removed 5 bases from V and 0 bases from J, with 10 bases in between. The CDR3 DNA is TGTGCCAGCAGCCGCCTCCCCTCTAACTATGGCTACACCTTC. As protein: CASSRLPSNYGYTF.

This clone was seen a single time. This chain joins TRBV5-5 and TRBJ1-4; D is unresolved. V gave up 2 bases and J gave up 0 bases, with 5 bases separating them. The CDR3 has 14 residues. CDR1 SGHKS and CDR2 YYEKEE come from the germline V gene (reference sequence). CDR3 nucleotide sequence: TGTGCCAGCAGCTTAGGTGCAACTAATGAAAAACTGTTTTTT. Its protein is CASSLGATNEKLFF.

Written as DNA, the CDR3 is TGTGCCAGCAGCGACCCAGCGGGGGGCACAGATACGCAGTATTTT. This encodes CASSDPAGGTDTQYF. V gene TRBV11-2 combines with J gene TRBJ2-3, with 8 bases matching TRBD2. Germline V lookup: CDR1 SGHAT, CDR2 FQNNGV. This CDR3 has 15 residues. With V trimmed by 5 bases and J by 1 base, 5 bases remained unmatched. Combining the CDR3 with reference TRBV11-2 and TRBJ2-3 gives the whole variable domain EAGVAQSPRYKIIEKRQSVAFWCNPISGHATLYWYQQILGQGPKLLIQFQNNGVVDDSQLPKDRFSAERLKGVDSTLKIQPAKLEDSAVYLCASSDPAGGTDTQYFGPGTRLTVL.

The chain employs TRBV6-1 and TRBJ1-5; D might be TRBD1 (5 bases). The germline V and J ends were trimmed by 0 bases and 6 bases, with 15 bases remaining between them. Germline CDR1 and CDR2: MNHNS and SASEGT. The CDR3 runs 16 residues. This CDR3 is CASSEAAGKGSQPQHF. CDR3 DNA: TGTGCCAGCAGTGAAGCTGCAGGGAAGGGTAGTCAGCCCCAGCATTTT.

This clone was counted a single time. The rearrangement joins TRBV5-1 to TRBJ1-4; D not resolved. CDR1 and CDR2 from the germline V gene are SGHRS and YFSETQ. V dropped 4 bases and J dropped 2 bases, with 9 bases sitting between them. This CDR3 spans 14 amino acids. The CDR3 sequence is CASSQMGTNEKLFF. In nucleotides, the CDR3 is TGCGCCAGCAGCCAGATGGGGACTAATGAAAAACTGTTTTTT.

This clone was detected only a few times. The V gene is TRBV27, the J gene TRBJ2-7; D might be TRBD1 (6 bases). This CDR3 has 14 residues. V lost 6 bases to trimming and J lost 2 bases, with 14 bases between them. The germline V gene encodes CDR1 MNHEY and CDR2 SMNVEV (reference sequence). The CDR3 here is CASRTRDNPYEQYF. For the CDR3, the DNA is TGTGCCAGCAGAACCCGGGACAACCCCTACGAGCAGTACTTC.

This chain uses TRBV29-1 with TRBJ2-7; D might be TRBD2 (6 bases). V dropped 7 bases and J dropped 3 bases, with 13 bases sitting between them. CDR3 length: 12 residues. From germline, CDR1 is SQVTM and CDR2 ANQGSEA. The CDR3 loop reads CSGQLAYYEQYF. CDR3 DNA sequence: TGCAGCGGCCAACTAGCCTACTACGAGCAGTACTTC.